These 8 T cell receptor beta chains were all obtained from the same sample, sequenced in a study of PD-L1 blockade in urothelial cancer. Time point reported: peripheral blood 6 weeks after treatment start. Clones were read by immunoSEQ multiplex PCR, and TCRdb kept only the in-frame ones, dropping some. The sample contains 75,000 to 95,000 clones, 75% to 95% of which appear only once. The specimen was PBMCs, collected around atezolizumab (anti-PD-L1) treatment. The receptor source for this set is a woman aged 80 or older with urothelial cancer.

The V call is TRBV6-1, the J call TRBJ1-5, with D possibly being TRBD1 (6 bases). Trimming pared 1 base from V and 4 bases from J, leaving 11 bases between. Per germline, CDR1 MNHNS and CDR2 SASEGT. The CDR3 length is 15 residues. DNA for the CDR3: TGTGCCAGCAGTGAAGGGTGGACAGAGAATCAGCCCCAGCATTTT. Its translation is CASSEGWTENQPQHF.

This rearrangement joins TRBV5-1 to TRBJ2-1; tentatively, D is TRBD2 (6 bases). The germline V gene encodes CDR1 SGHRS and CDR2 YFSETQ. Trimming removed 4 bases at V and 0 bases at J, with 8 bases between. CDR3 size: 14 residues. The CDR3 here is CASSPGGSYNEQFF. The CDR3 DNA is TGCGCCAGCAGCCCCGGGGGCTCCTACAATGAGCAGTTCTTC.

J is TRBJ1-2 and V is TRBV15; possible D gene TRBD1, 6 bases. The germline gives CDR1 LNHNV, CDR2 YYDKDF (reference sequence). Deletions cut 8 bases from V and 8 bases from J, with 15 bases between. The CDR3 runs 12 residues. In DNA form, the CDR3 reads TGTGCCACCGCCCAGGGGCAAGAAGGCTACACCTTC. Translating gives CATAQGQEGYTF.

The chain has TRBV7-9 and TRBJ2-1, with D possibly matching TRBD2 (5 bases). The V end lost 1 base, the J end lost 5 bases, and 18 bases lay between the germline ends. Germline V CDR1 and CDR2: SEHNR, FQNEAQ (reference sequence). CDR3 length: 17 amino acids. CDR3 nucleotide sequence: TGTGCCAGCAGCTTAGAAGCGGCAGGTCTACTTAACAATGAGCAGTTCTTC. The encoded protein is CASSLEAAGLLNNEQFF.

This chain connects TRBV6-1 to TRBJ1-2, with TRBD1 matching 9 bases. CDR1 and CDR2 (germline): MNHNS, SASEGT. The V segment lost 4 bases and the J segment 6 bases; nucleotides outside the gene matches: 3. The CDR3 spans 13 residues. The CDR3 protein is CASSVQGADGYTF. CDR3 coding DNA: TGTGCCAGCAGTGTACAGGGGGCGGATGGCTACACCTTC.

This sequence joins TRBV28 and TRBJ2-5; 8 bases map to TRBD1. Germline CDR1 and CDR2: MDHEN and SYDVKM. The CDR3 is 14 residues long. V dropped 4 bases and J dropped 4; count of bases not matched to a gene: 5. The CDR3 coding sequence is TGTGCCAGCAGTTGGGCAGGGGGCGTAGAGACCCAGTACTTC. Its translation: CASSWAGGVETQYF.

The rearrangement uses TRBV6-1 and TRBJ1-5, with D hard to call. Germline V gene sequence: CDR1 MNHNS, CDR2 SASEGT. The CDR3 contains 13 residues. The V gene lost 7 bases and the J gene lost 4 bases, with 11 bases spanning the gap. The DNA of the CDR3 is TGTGCCAGCACCCCAGCCGGGAATCAGCCCCAGCATTTT. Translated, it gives CASTPAGNQPQHF.

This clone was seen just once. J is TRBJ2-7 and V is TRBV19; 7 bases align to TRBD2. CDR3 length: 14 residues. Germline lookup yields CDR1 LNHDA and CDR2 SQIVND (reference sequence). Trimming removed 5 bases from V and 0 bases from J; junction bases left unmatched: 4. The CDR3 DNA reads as TGTGCCAGTAGTCGGCAGCGGGACTCCTACGAGCAGTACTTC. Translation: CASSRQRDSYEQYF.